Below, 30 T cell receptor beta chains from the same sample are listed, as sequenced in a study of CD8+CD57+ T cells in acquired aplastic anemia. The study profiled TCR beta VDJ and CDR3 using genomic DNA as template. From the reads, TCRdb called clonotypes with MiXCR, one entry per CDR3 protein. The sample comprises around 180,000 distinct CDR3 sequences, 48% of which are singletons, and 1.8% rests with the top ten. Patients picked for sequencing had shown CD8+CD57+ cell expansion detected by flow cytometry. The material sequenced was sorted CD4+, CD8+, or CD8+CD57+ T cells (not recorded which) from PBMCs. These receptors came from a human donor with aplastic anemia.

The rearrangement uses TRBV20-1 and TRBJ1-1; 8 nucleotides agree with TRBD1. Trimming removed 6 bases from V and 5 bases from J; junction bases left unmatched: 8. This CDR3 has 13 amino acids. CDR1 is DFQATT and CDR2 is SNEGSKA in the germline V gene (reference sequence). CDR3 coding DNA: TGCAGTGCCCGACGGACAGGGCGGACTGAAGCTTTCTTT. The encoded protein is CSARRTGRTEAFF.

Points on this clonotype: One end of the junction is discordant with germline, which a read error may explain. The chain couples TRBV2 to TRBJ2-2; a weak D match, TRBD2 (5 bases). In germline, CDR1 is SNHLY, CDR2 FYNNEI. The CDR3 contains 15 residues. CDR3 in amino acids: CASHEGFANAGELSF. In DNA form, the CDR3 reads TGTGCCAGTCACGAAGGGTTCGCGAACGCCGGGGAGCTGTCTTTT.

In the case of this clonotype: A much larger clone sits a single nucleotide away, making a read error possible. V usage is TRBV9 and J usage is TRBJ1-2, with TRBD1 identical over 7 bases. The CDR3 is 15 amino acids. Germline assignment: CDR1 SGDLS and CDR2 YYNGEE. The ends lost 3 bases at V and 3 bases at J; junction bases unmatched: 8. The CDR3: CASSAGQATYYGYTF. CDR3 DNA: TGTGCCAGCAGCGCCGGACAGGCGACGTACTATGGCTACACCTTC.

V gene TRBV25-1 combines with J gene TRBJ2-7; D may be TRBD1 (6 bases). The CDR3 totals 15 residues. Deletions cut 5 bases from V and 0 bases from J, with 14 bases between. CDR1 MGHDK and CDR2 SYGVNS come from the germline V gene. The CDR3 nucleotides are TGTGCCAGCAGTACACCGGGACATATCTCCTACGAGCAGTACTTC. This codes for CASSTPGHISYEQYF.

A few counts support this clonotype. CDR3 DNA: TGCAGCGGGGAGGGAGGGATAAGTGCTGAAGCTTTCTTT. It encodes CSGEGGISAEAFF. The J gene is TRBJ1-1, the V gene TRBV29-1; the D is unclear. CDR3 size: 13 residues. Trimming cost V 7 bases and J 6 bases, with 18 bases left between them. Germline CDR1 reads SQVTM; CDR2 reads ANQGSEA.

The chain has TRBV18 and TRBJ2-3, with TRBD1 identical over 7 bases. This CDR3 has 15 amino acids. Germline-derived CDR1 and CDR2 are KGHSH and LQKENI. J gave up 2 bases and V 6 bases, and 8 bases lay outside the gene matches. DNA for the CDR3: TGTGCCAGCTCTTCGTCCGGGACAGACACAGATACGCAGTATTTT. This codes for CASSSSGTDTDTQYF.

The V and J genes are TRBV7-9 and TRBJ2-5, with D maybe TRBD1 (6 bases). V was cut by 8 bases and J by 3 bases, with 13 bases left in between. CDR1 and CDR2 (germline): SEHNR, FQNEAQ (reference sequence). This CDR3 is 13 amino acids long. CDR3 region: CASRGRGKETQYF. In DNA, the CDR3 is TGTGCCAGCCGCGGCAGGGGAAAAGAGACCCAGTACTTC.

In this sample, this clonotype turned up a few times. This chain connects TRBV24-1 to TRBJ1-3; D remains unclear. The CDR3 sequence is 13 residues long. The germline V gene encodes CDR1 KGHDR and CDR2 SFDVKD. The V end lost 10 bases, the J end lost 3 bases, and 12 bases lay between the germline ends. The CDR3 region has the DNA TGTGCCACTTCGGAGGTAAATGGAAACACCATATATTTT. Protein: CATSEVNGNTIYF.

The V and J genes are TRBV2 and TRBJ1-6, with a weak D call TRBD1 (5 bases). The CDR3 length is 15 residues. The germline V gene encodes CDR1 SNHLY and CDR2 FYNNEI. V was clipped by 1 base and J by 7 bases, with 11 bases between them. DNA for the CDR3: TGTGCCAGCAGTGAAGTTGGGGGACGGAATTCACCCCTCCACTTT. It yields the protein CASSEVGGRNSPLHF.

This clonotype has ten or more counts. J is TRBJ2-5 and V is TRBV6-6, with 7 positions matching TRBD1. The CDR3 is 14 residues long. V gave up 6 bases and J gave up 5 bases; unmatched junction bases: 9. Germline V gives CDR1 MNHNY, CDR2 SVGAGI (reference sequence). The CDR3 DNA is TGTGCCAGCAGCTCCGGGACAGTTCCCGAGACCCAGTACTTC. This gives the protein CASSSGTVPETQYF.

This chain links TRBV7-8 with TRBJ1-5; possibly TRBD1 for D (5 bases). Germline V CDR1 and CDR2: SGHVS, FQNEAQ. V was clipped by 1 base and J by 5 bases, with 12 bases between them. This CDR3 has 15 residues. The CDR3 region has the DNA TGTGCCAGCAGCTTAGGGCAGGGTAGTGATCAGCCCCAGCATTTT. Translated, it gives CASSLGQGSDQPQHF.

The chain recombines TRBV19 with TRBJ2-7; TRBD1 aligns across 8 bases. Germline CDR1 reads LNHDA; CDR2 reads SQIVND (reference sequence). This CDR3 region has 14 residues. Trimming cost V 4 bases and J 3 bases; bases outside gene matches: 5. The CDR3 spells CASSTRDRYYEQYF. CDR3 coding DNA: TGTGCCAGTAGTACCCGGGACAGGTACTACGAGCAGTACTTC.

This clonotype was seen many times. V and J are TRBV7-2 and TRBJ1-3; 7 positions match TRBD1. Germline V gives CDR1 SGHTA, CDR2 FQGNSA. This CDR3 is 14 amino acids long. Trimming took 5 bases from V and 2 from J; bases not matched to a gene: 3. This chain's CDR3 is CASSVGTAGNTIYF. For the CDR3, the DNA is TGTGCCAGCAGCGTAGGGACAGCTGGAAACACCATATATTTT.

The CDR3 DNA reads as TGTGCCACCAGTGAGGGAATTTCTTGGACAGATACGCAGTATTTT. Translated: CATSEGISWTDTQYF. V usage is TRBV24-1 and J usage is TRBJ2-3; D ambiguous. The V end lost 4 bases, the J end lost 3 bases, and 13 bases lay between the germline ends. Germline CDR1 and CDR2: KGHDR and SFDVKD. The CDR3 length is 15 residues.

This clonotype was counted a few times. The V gene is TRBV19, the J gene TRBJ1-6; TRBD1 agrees at 7 bases. The trim removed 7 bases at V and 7 bases at J, leaving 13 bases unmatched. Germline loops: CDR1 LNHDA, CDR2 SQIVND (reference sequence). The CDR3 has 16 amino acids. CDR3 sequence reads: CASMEGPGGWNSPLHF. Written as DNA, the CDR3 is TGTGCCAGTATGGAAGGGCCAGGGGGATGGAATTCACCCCTCCACTTT.

The rearrangement uses TRBV3-1 and TRBJ1-4; the D is unclear. With 0 bases removed from V and 7 bases from J, the gap between germline ends came to 15 bases. The CDR3 runs to 16 residues. Germline CDR1 reads LGHDT; CDR2 reads YNNKEL (reference sequence). The CDR3 nucleotides read TGTGCCAGCAGCCAAGATCTGGGGTGGGGAAGTGAAAAACTGTTTTTT. It encodes CASSQDLGWGSEKLFF.

The rearrangement links TRBV11-1 to TRBJ1-4; TRBD1 matches at 10 bases. The V gene's germline CDR1 is SGHAT and CDR2 FQDESV (reference sequence). This CDR3 has 17 amino acids. V gave up 5 bases and J gave up 4 bases; unmatched junction bases: 10. In DNA, the CDR3 is TGTGCCAGCAGCGTGGGACAGGGGAGAGGGGGTAATGAAAAACTGTTTTTT. The encoded protein is CASSVGQGRGGNEKLFF. Complete variable domain (other parts from reference TRBV11-1 and TRBJ1-4): EAEVAQSPRYKITEKSQAVAFWCDPISGHATLYWYRQILGQGPELLVQFQDESVVDDSQLPKDRFSAERLKGVDSTLKIQPAELGDSAMYLCASSVGQGRGGNEKLFFGSGTQLSVL.

CDR3 protein: CASSDRAYEQYF. The CDR3 DNA follows: TGTGCCAGCAGCGACAGGGCCTACGAGCAGTACTTC. V and J are TRBV2 and TRBJ2-7, with 7 bases aligning to TRBD1. This CDR3 has 12 amino acids. The germline V gene has CDR1 SNHLY and CDR2 FYNNEI. After removal of 6 bases from V and 2 bases from J, the junction contained 1 base not matched to a gene.

Remarks on this clonotype: This sequence may be a read error, since a much larger clone differs from it by one base. The chain carries TRBV18 and TRBJ2-5; no clear D. Trimming shortened V by 7 bases and J by 2 bases, and 11 bases separated the two germline ends. Germline lookup yields CDR1 KGHSH and CDR2 LQKENI. The CDR3 extends over 13 amino acids. The CDR3 DNA sequence: TGTGCCAGCTGCGCTTCCCAACAAGAGACCCAGTACTTC. It encodes CASCASQQETQYF. Full variable domain (missing parts from reference TRBV18 and TRBJ2-5): NAGVMQNPRHLVRRRGQEARLRCSPMKGHSHVYWYRQLPEEGLKFMVYLQKENIIDESGMPKERFSAEFPKEGPSILRIQQVVRGDSAAYFCASCASQQETQYFGPGTRLLVL.

This clonotype was counted between two and nine times. This rearrangement joins TRBV5-6 to TRBJ2-1; D tentatively reads TRBD1 or TRBD2 (6 bases each). The CDR3 is made up of 16 amino acids. V lost 3 bases, J lost 1 base, and 14 bases lay in between. Looked up from germline, CDR1 is SGHDT and CDR2 is YYEEEE. CDR3: CASSWRGTVSYNEQFF. CDR3 in DNA: TGTGCCAGCAGCTGGAGGGGGACGGTATCCTACAATGAGCAGTTCTTC.

V and J are TRBV29-1 and TRBJ2-5; perhaps TRBD2 as D (6 bases). Germline CDR1 and CDR2: SQVTM and ANQGSEA. There are 10 residues in the CDR3. In DNA form, the CDR3 reads TGCAGTCCCCGGGGGGAGACCCAGTACTTC. As protein: CSPRGETQYF.

About this clonotype: No conserved phenylalanine or tryptophan ends this CDR3, so it is likely a read error. The chain combines TRBV3-1 with TRBJ2-3; D is uncertain. V lost 1 base to trimming and J lost 6 bases, with 17 bases between them. CDR1 and CDR2 from the germline V gene are LGHDT and YNNKEL (reference sequence). The CDR3 spans 16 residues. CDR3 region: CASSQGIAAMGDTQYL. CDR3 bases: TGTGCCAGCAGCCAAGGTATCGCGGCCATGGGGGATACGCAGTATCTT.

The table lists this clonotype with many counts. The rearrangement uses TRBV7-2 and TRBJ2-7; weak D call: TRBD2 (5 bases). CDR1 SGHTA and CDR2 FQGNSA come from the germline V gene. V lost 2 bases to trimming and J lost 1 base, with 6 bases between them. This CDR3 contains 13 residues. The CDR3 is CASSLPGSYEQYF. In nucleotides, the CDR3 is TGTGCCAGCAGCTTACCGGGGTCCTACGAGCAGTACTTC.

The chain couples TRBV20-1 to TRBJ2-4, with D unresolved. The length of the CDR3 is 15 residues. V lost 3 bases and J lost 0, with 12 bases in between. The germline V gene has CDR1 DFQATT and CDR2 SNEGSKA (reference sequence). The CDR3 DNA follows: TGCAGTGCTAGCCCCACTACGGGAGCCAAAAACATTCAGTACTTC. Translated: CSASPTTGAKNIQYF.

The chain links TRBV15 to TRBJ1-1; 9 bases match TRBD1. This CDR3 comprises 14 residues. Germline V gene lookup returns CDR1 LNHNV and CDR2 YYDKDF (reference sequence). Germline trimming cut 0 bases from V and 11 bases from J; bases unmatched to any gene: 7. CDR3 DNA: TGTGCCACCAGCAGAGATTGGGGACAGGGTTCGGCTTTCTTT. It yields the protein CATSRDWGQGSAFF.

This clonotype was counted ten times or more. The chain carries TRBV5-1 and TRBJ1-5, with TRBD1 identical over 8 bases. Germline CDR1 SGHRS, CDR2 YFSETQ. The length of the CDR3 is 16 residues. With 4 bases clipped from V and 2 bases from J, the junction kept 8 bases outside the gene matches. CDR3 residues: CASSATGGLGNQPQHF. The CDR3 coding sequence is TGCGCCAGCAGCGCCACAGGGGGGTTGGGCAATCAGCCCCAGCATTTT.

The rearrangement uses TRBV7-3 and TRBJ2-3; D may match TRBD1 or TRBD2 (5 bases each). The CDR3 has 13 amino acids. Trimming removed 3 bases at V and 6 bases at J, with 10 bases between. Germline V gives CDR1 SGHTA, CDR2 FQGTGA. CDR3: CASSFGTADTQYF. DNA for the CDR3: TGTGCCAGCAGCTTTGGGACGGCGGATACGCAGTATTTT.

This clonotype has only one observation. The chain is built from TRBV5-5 and TRBJ1-2; no definite D call. This CDR3 region has 14 residues. The germline CDR1 and CDR2 sequences are SGHKS and YYEKEE (reference sequence). V lost 0 bases and J 0 bases, leaving 6 bases between the germline ends. CDR3 sequence: CASSLGTSNYGYTF. CDR3 nucleotides: TGTGCCAGCAGCTTGGGAACATCTAACTATGGCTACACCTTC.

The table lists this clonotype with many counts. This chain uses TRBV7-2 with TRBJ2-1; no clear D. This CDR3 spans 13 amino acids. Germline CDR1 reads SGHTA; CDR2 reads FQGNSA. Trimming cost V 3 bases and J 4 bases, with 7 bases left between them. CDR3 DNA: TGTGCCAGCAGCTTTCGTCCTTACAATGAGCAGTTCTTC. Its protein is CASSFRPYNEQFF.

This clonotype was observed many times. V gene TRBV19 combines with J gene TRBJ1-4; possible D gene TRBD1, 5 bases. The CDR3 spans 16 residues. Germline V gene lookup returns CDR1 LNHDA and CDR2 SQIVND (reference sequence). The germline V and J ends were trimmed by 3 bases and 8 bases, with 19 bases remaining between them. The CDR3 protein is CASSILSGTTDEKLFF. The CDR3 DNA reads as TGTGCCAGTAGTATCCTCTCCGGGACTACTGACGAAAAACTGTTTTTT.